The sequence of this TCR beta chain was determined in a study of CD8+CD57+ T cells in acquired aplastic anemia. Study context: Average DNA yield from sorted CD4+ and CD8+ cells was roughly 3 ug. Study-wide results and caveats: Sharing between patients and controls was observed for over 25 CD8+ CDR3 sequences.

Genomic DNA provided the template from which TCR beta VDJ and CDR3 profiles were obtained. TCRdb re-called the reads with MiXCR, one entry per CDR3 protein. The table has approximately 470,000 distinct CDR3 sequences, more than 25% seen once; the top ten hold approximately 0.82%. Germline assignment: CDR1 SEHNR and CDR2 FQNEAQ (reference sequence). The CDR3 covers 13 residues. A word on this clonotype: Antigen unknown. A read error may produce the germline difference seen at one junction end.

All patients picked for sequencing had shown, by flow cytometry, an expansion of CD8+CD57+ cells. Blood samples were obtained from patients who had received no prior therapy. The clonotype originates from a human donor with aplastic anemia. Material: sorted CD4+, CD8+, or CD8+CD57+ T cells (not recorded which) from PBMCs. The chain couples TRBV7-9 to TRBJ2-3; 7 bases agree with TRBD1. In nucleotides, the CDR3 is TGCGCCAGCAGCCAGGGACAGACAGATACGCAGTATTTT. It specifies CASSQGQTDTQYF.